Following are 22 T cell receptor beta chains from one sample sequenced in a study of shared clonotypes between healthy human individuals. CD8 cells classed as naive were CD45RO-negative and positively selected for CCR7, excluding terminally differentiated effector memory CD45RA+ cells. Clones were sequenced by immunoSEQ multiplex PCR, and TCRdb holds only the in-frame ones, with some missing. The repertoire holds 1.5 million to 2.5 million clones, with approximately 94% as singletons. The sample comprised naive CD8+ T cells sorted from blood. The receptors come from a man between 18 and 35 years old in good health.

For this clone: Other nucleotide sequences from this sample produce the same CDR3. The chain is built from TRBV9 and TRBJ2-7; D might be TRBD1 (6 bases). The V and J ends lost 2 bases and 1 base respectively, with 10 bases between them. The CDR3 covers 14 residues. Germline values: CDR1 SGDLS, CDR2 YYNGEE. CDR3 in amino acids: CASSVEGDSYEQYF. In nucleotides, the CDR3 is TGTGCCAGCAGCGTTGAGGGGGATTCCTACGAGCAGTACTTC.

The genes are TRBV7-2 and TRBJ1-4; perhaps TRBD1 as D (6 bases). Germline V lookup: CDR1 SGHTA, CDR2 FQGNSA. V dropped 2 bases and J dropped 6 bases, with 13 bases sitting between them. The CDR3 runs to 15 residues. The CDR3: CASSLLGGAYEKLFF. The DNA for the CDR3 is TGTGCCAGCAGCTTACTCGGGGGCGCTTATGAAAAACTGTTTTTT. Full variable domain (outside the CDR3, taken from reference TRBV7-2 and TRBJ1-4): GAGVSQSPSNKVTEKGKDVELRCDPISGHTALYWYRQSLGQGLEFLIYFQGNSAPDKSGLPSDRFSAERTGGSVSTLTIQRTQQEDSAVYLCASSLLGGAYEKLFFGSGTQLSVL.

The chain uses TRBV2 and TRBJ2-1, with TRBD2 matching 13 bases. The CDR3 totals 15 residues. The junction had 8 bases not matched to a gene; V was cut back by 10 bases and J by 5 bases. Germline V gene sequence: CDR1 SNHLY, CDR2 FYNNEI. The CDR3 DNA is TGTGCCATCCTTCCACTAGCGGGGGGGGACAATGAGCAGTTCTTC. Translating gives CAILPLAGGDNEQFF.

The rearrangement joins TRBV13 to TRBJ2-7, with D perhaps matching TRBD2 (6 bases). The CDR3 runs 14 residues. The V end lost 5 bases, the J end lost 1 base, and 12 bases lay between the germline ends. CDR1 and CDR2 (germline): PRHDT, FYEKMQ (reference sequence). The CDR3 spells CASSEGGASYEQYF. CDR3 nucleotides: TGTGCCAGCAGCGAGGGCGGGGCGTCCTACGAGCAGTACTTC.

Details on this clone: The sample holds other DNA sequences that translate to the same CDR3. The chain couples TRBV5-4 to TRBJ2-5; D is unclear. This CDR3 region has 14 residues. Trimming left V 2 bases short and J 1 base short, with 9 bases between. CDR1 SGHNT and CDR2 YYREEE come from the germline V gene (reference sequence). The CDR3 here is CASSFYGGQETQYF. CDR3 sequence (DNA): TGTGCCAGCAGCTTTTATGGTGGCCAAGAGACCCAGTACTTC.

The CDR3 loop is CASSFSVTSVGDTQYF. The CDR3, as DNA: TGTGCCAGCAGCTTCTCGGTGACTAGCGTTGGAGATACGCAGTATTTT. The rearrangement joins TRBV7-9 to TRBJ2-3, with TRBD2 matching over 8 bases. Germline V gives CDR1 SEHNR, CDR2 FQNEAQ (reference sequence). This CDR3 is built from 16 residues. The junction had 10 bases not matched to a gene; V was cut back by 3 bases and J by 5 bases.

As regards this clone: This specimen includes other DNA sequences encoding the same CDR3. V gene TRBV7-9 combines with J gene TRBJ2-1, with D perhaps matching TRBD1 (5 bases). V lost 1 base, J lost 9 bases, and 7 bases lay in between. Germline V CDR1 and CDR2: SEHNR, FQNEAQ (reference sequence). The CDR3 sequence is 12 residues long. The CDR3 DNA is TGTGCCAGCAGCTTAGTAGGGGCTGAGCAGTTCTTC. It encodes CASSLVGAEQFF.

The gene calls are TRBV5-1 and TRBJ2-3; TRBD1 matches 8 bases. The CDR3 sequence is 13 residues long. J gave up 1 base and V 5 bases, and 0 bases lay outside the gene matches. Germline loops: CDR1 SGHRS, CDR2 YFSETQ. The CDR3 DNA reads TGCGCCAGCAGACAGGGGGGCACAGATACGCAGTATTTT. Encoded protein: CASRQGGTDTQYF.

This clone occurred once. V and J are TRBV10-2 and TRBJ2-2; D ambiguous. V was trimmed by 4 bases and J by 4 bases, leaving 7 bases between them. Germline V CDR1 and CDR2: WSHSY, SAAADI. The CDR3 runs 13 residues. CDR3 region: CASSVTVTGELFF. The CDR3 bases are TGCGCCAGCAGTGTTACAGTCACCGGGGAGCTGTTTTTT.

This chain joins TRBV28 and TRBJ2-2, with no clear D. Germline V gene data show CDR1 as MDHEN and CDR2 as SYDVKM. The CDR3 has 13 amino acids. The V end was cut by 3 bases, the J end by 3 bases, with 5 bases between. In DNA, the CDR3 is TGTGCCAGCAGTTTTGCCGACACCGGGGAGCTGTTTTTT. Translated: CASSFADTGELFF. Filled out from reference TRBV28 and TRBJ2-2, the complete variable domain reads DVKVTQSSRYLVKRTGEKVFLECVQDMDHENMFWYRQDPGLGLRLIYFSYDVKMKEKGDIPEGYSVSREKKERFSLILESASTNQTSMYLCASSFADTGELFFGEGSRLTVL.

The gene calls are TRBV19 and TRBJ2-7; 7 bases line up with TRBD2. V shed 6 bases, J shed 4 bases, and the junction held 6 bases outside the gene matches. The CDR3 contains 13 residues. Per germline, CDR1 LNHDA and CDR2 SQIVND (reference sequence). CDR3 in amino acids: CASRSSGDYEQYF. CDR3 nucleotides: TGTGCCAGTAGGTCTAGCGGTGATTACGAGCAGTACTTC.

The genes are TRBV7-2 and TRBJ2-1; D gene uncertain. The V end was cut by 7 bases, the J end by 0 bases, with 13 bases between. The CDR3 contains 15 residues. CDR1 is SGHTA and CDR2 is FQGNSA in the germline V gene. CDR3 DNA sequence: TGTGCCAGCACCTTCTACACGAGCTCCTACAATGAGCAGTTCTTC. It codes for CASTFYTSSYNEQFF.

V is TRBV5-4 and J is TRBJ2-1, with 11 bases that match TRBD2. Looked up from germline, CDR1 is SGHNT and CDR2 is YYREEE (reference sequence). The CDR3 covers 16 residues. V lost 0 bases and J lost 3; bases outside the gene matches: 2. CDR3 loop: CASSLEGLAVYNEQFF. In DNA form, the CDR3 reads TGTGCCAGCAGCTTGGAGGGACTAGCGGTCTACAATGAGCAGTTCTTC.

This chain uses TRBV5-4 with TRBJ1-6; D perhaps matches TRBD1 (6 bases). Trimming shortened V by 5 bases and J by 8 bases, and 11 bases separated the two germline ends. The germline CDR1 and CDR2 sequences are SGHNT and YYREEE (reference sequence). This CDR3 comprises 13 residues. Here the CDR3 DNA reads TGTGCCAGCAGACAGGGAACTGATTCACCCCTCCACTTT. Amino acid sequence: CASRQGTDSPLHF.

The chain uses TRBV7-6 and TRBJ1-2; 7 bases are shared with TRBD1. Germline lookup yields CDR1 SGHVS and CDR2 FNYEAQ. This CDR3 is 14 amino acids long. After removal of 4 bases from V and 6 bases from J, the junction contained 8 bases not matched to a gene. CDR3 sequence reads: CASSSLEGANGYTF. The CDR3 DNA follows: TGTGCCAGCAGCTCGTTGGAGGGGGCAAATGGCTACACCTTC.

The genes are TRBV27 and TRBJ2-5; 7 bases are a match to TRBD1. Looked up from germline, CDR1 is MNHEY and CDR2 is SMNVEV (reference sequence). This CDR3 spans 15 amino acids. Trimming took 3 bases from V and 5 from J; bases not matched to a gene: 9. The CDR3 sequence: CASSFEGAPGETQYF. DNA for the CDR3: TGTGCCAGCAGTTTCGAGGGGGCCCCAGGGGAGACCCAGTACTTC.

The CDR3 here is CASSLDFTDYGYTF. DNA for the CDR3: TGTGCCAGCAGCTTAGATTTCACTGATTATGGCTACACCTTC. The chain joins TRBV7-8 to TRBJ1-2; no firm D call. Germline loops: CDR1 SGHVS, CDR2 FQNEAQ. V lost 1 base, J lost 5 bases, and 11 bases lay in between. The CDR3 has 14 residues.

The genes are TRBV2 and TRBJ2-5, with D hard to call. CDR3 length: 11 amino acids. Between the trimmed V and J ends, which lost 3 bases and 5 bases, there was a span of 4 bases. Per the germline V gene, CDR1 is SNHLY and CDR2 is FYNNEI. The CDR3 DNA reads TGTGCCAGCAGTGATTACGAGACCCAGTACTTC. It specifies CASSDYETQYF.

The count of this clone is one. The genes are TRBV2 and TRBJ1-6; tentatively, D is TRBD1 (5 bases). This CDR3 has 15 residues. V lost 1 base and J lost 4, with 8 bases in between. CDR1 is SNHLY, CDR2 FYNNEI, per germline. CDR3 amino acids: CASSEGEGYNSPLHF. The CDR3 region has the DNA TGTGCCAGCAGTGAAGGGGAGGGGTATAATTCACCCCTCCACTTT. Variable domain in full (rest from reference TRBV2 and TRBJ1-6): EPEVTQTPSHQVTQMGQEVILRCVPISNHLYFYWYRQILGQKVEFLVSFYNNEISEKSEIFDDQFSVERPDGSNFTLKIRSTKLEDSAMYFCASSEGEGYNSPLHFGNGTRLTVT.

The chain employs TRBV27 and TRBJ2-1, with D unclear. The CDR3 sequence is 13 residues long. V lost 8 bases to trimming and J lost 5 bases, with 13 bases between them. CDR1 is MNHEY and CDR2 is SMNVEV in the germline V gene (reference sequence). The CDR3 is CASGQSPDNEQFF. The CDR3 DNA is TGTGCCAGCGGCCAATCCCCCGACAATGAGCAGTTCTTC.

The chain has TRBV16 and TRBJ2-7; either TRBD1 or TRBD2 may fit D (5 bases each). The CDR3 is made up of 15 amino acids. The V gene's germline CDR1 is KGHSY and CDR2 FQNENV. The V end lost 5 bases, the J end lost 3 bases, and 17 bases lay between the germline ends. The CDR3 region has the DNA TGTGCCAGCAGCTTTCGGGACGACGACGACTACGAGCAGTACTTC. Translating it yields CASSFRDDDDYEQYF.

The chain couples TRBV5-6 to TRBJ2-7, with D possibly TRBD1 on 5 matching bases. The CDR3 is 14 amino acids. The V gene lost 0 bases and the J gene lost 0 bases, with 7 bases spanning the gap. Germline assignment: CDR1 SGHDT and CDR2 YYEEEE. CDR3 region: CASSLATVSYEQYF. The CDR3 DNA is TGTGCCAGCAGCTTGGCGACAGTCTCCTACGAGCAGTACTTC.